The present T cell receptor (beta chain) was sequenced within a study of blood T cell repertoires in COVID-19. Across the study: Sources were T cells, B-cell-depleted T cells, or PBMCs; the material itself was cDNA or gDNA.

CDR1 and CDR2 from the germline V gene are SGHRS and YFSETQ. This CDR3 spans 14 amino acids. The germline V and J ends were trimmed by 4 bases and 3 bases, with 14 bases remaining between them. Clones were sequenced by immunoSEQ multiplex PCR, and TCRdb holds only the in-frame ones, with some missing. In the table there are 350,000 or so clones, approximately 89% of which are singletons. In this sample, this clone turned up once. The source is a woman aged 60-75 years with COVID-19, enrolled during active disease. The sample was peripheral blood. The rearrangement joins TRBV5-1 to TRBJ2-7, with D possibly matching TRBD2 (5 bases). The CDR3 DNA follows: TGCGCCAGCAGCGACTACAGTAGATTCTACGAGCAGTACTTC. As protein: CASSDYSRFYEQYF.